The TCR beta chain described here comes from a study of blood T cell repertoires in COVID-19. Study context: Donors in the United States, Italy and Spain gave samples during acute or convalescent COVID-19. From T cells, B-cell-depleted T cells, or PBMCs came the material, which was cDNA or gDNA.

A Seattle source enrolled patients during active infection and followed them longitudinally. Original processing notes: Amplification of reference gene primers provided the estimated nucleated cell counts. TCRdb keeps only in-frame clones here, not all; method: immunoSEQ multiplex PCR. That table gives V, J and clone size, and the DNA gave D and trimming. This sample has about 100,000 clones, with around 90% found just once. This TCR derives from a human donor with COVID-19, enrolled during active disease. The donor label of this sample is uncertain. Sequencing was performed on peripheral blood.

Here the CDR3 reads CASKRAGVTDTQYF. The CDR3 nucleotides are TGCGCCAGCAAAAGGGCAGGGGTCACAGATACGCAGTATTTT. The chain joins TRBV10-2 to TRBJ2-3; tentatively, D is TRBD1 (6 bases). Germline CDR1 WSHSY, CDR2 SAAADI. The CDR3 has 14 amino acids. V was trimmed by 7 bases and J by 2 bases, leaving 13 bases between them.